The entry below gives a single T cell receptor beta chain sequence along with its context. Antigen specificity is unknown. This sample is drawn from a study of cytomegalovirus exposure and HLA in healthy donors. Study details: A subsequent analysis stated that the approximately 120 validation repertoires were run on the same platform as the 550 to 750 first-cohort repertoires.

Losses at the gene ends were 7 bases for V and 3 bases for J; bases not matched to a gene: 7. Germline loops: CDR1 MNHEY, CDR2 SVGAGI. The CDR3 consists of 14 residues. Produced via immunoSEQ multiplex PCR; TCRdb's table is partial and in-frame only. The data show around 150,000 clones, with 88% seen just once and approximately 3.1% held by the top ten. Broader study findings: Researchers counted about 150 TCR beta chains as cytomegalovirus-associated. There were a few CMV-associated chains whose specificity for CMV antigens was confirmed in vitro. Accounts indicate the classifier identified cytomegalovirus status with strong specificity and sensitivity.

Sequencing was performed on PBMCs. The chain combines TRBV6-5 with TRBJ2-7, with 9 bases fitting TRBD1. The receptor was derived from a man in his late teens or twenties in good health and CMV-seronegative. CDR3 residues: CASTAGTGIYEQYF. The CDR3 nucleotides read TGTGCCAGCACTGCCGGGACAGGGATCTACGAGCAGTACTTC.